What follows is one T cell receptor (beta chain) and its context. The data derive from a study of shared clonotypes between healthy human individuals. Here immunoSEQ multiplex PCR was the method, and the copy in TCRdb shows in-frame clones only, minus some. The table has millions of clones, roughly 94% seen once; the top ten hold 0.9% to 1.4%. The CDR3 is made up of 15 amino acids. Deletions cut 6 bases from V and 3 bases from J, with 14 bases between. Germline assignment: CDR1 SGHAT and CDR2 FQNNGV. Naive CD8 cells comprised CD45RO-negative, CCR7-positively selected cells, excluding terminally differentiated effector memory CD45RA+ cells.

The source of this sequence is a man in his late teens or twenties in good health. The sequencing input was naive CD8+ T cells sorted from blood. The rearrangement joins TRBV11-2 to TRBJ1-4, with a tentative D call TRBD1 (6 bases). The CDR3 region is CASSTTGWANEKLFF. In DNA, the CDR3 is TGTGCCAGCAGTACAACAGGGTGGGCTAATGAAAAACTGTTTTTT.